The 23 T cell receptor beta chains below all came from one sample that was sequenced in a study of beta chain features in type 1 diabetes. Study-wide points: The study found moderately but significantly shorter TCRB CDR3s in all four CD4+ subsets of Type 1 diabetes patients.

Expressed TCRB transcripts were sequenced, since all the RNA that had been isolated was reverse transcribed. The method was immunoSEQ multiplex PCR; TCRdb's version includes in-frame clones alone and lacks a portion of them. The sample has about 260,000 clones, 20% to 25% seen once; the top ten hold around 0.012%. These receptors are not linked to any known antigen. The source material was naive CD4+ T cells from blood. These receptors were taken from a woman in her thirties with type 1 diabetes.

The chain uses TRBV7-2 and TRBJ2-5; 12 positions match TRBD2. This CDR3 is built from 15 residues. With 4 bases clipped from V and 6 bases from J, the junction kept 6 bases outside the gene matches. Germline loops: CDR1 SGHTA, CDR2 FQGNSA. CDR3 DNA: TGTGCCAGCAGCTATCTAGCGGGAGGGCCGAAGACCCAGTACTTC. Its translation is CASSYLAGGPKTQYF. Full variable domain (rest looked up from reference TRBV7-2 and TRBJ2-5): GAGVSQSPSNKVTEKGKDVELRCDPISGHTALYWYRQSLGQGLEFLIYFQGNSAPDKSGLPSDRFSAERTGGSVSTLTIQRTQQEDSAVYLCASSYLAGGPKTQYFGPGTRLLVL.

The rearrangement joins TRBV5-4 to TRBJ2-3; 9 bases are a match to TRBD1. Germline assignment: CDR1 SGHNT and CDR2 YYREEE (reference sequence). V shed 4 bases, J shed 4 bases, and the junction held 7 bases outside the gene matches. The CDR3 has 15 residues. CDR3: CASSNRDRDADTQYF. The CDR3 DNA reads TGTGCCAGCAGCAACCGGGACAGGGACGCAGATACGCAGTATTTT.

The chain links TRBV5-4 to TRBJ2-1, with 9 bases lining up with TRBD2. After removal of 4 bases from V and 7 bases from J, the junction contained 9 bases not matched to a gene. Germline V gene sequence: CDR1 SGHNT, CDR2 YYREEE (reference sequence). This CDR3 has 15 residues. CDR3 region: CASSPTRLAANEQFF. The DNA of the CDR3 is TGTGCCAGCAGCCCAACTCGACTAGCGGCAAATGAGCAGTTCTTC.

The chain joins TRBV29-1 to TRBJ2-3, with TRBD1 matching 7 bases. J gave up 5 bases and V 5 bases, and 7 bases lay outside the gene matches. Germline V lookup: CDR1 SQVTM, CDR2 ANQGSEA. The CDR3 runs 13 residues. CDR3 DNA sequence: TGCAGCGTTCTAGACAGGGTGAAAGATACGCAGTATTTT. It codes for CSVLDRVKDTQYF.

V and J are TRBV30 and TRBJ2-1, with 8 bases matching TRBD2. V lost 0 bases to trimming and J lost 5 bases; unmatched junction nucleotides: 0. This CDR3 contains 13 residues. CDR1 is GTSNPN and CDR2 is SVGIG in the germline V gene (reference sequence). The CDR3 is CAWSVGLDNEQFF. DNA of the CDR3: TGTGCCTGGAGTGTGGGACTAGACAATGAGCAGTTCTTC.

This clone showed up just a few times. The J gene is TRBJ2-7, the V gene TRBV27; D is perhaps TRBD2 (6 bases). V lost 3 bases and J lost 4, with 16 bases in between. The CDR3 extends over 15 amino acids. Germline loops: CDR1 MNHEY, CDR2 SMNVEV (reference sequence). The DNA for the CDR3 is TGTGCCAGCAGTTTCGCGGGAACCTCTTTTTACGAGCAGTACTTC. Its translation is CASSFAGTSFYEQYF.

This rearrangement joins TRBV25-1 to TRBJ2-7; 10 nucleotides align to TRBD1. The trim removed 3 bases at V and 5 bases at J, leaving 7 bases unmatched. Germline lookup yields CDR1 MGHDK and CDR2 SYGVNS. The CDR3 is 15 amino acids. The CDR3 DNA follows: TGTGCCAGCAGTGACTTTAAGACAGGGGGCGACGAGCAGTACTTC. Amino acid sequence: CASSDFKTGGDEQYF.

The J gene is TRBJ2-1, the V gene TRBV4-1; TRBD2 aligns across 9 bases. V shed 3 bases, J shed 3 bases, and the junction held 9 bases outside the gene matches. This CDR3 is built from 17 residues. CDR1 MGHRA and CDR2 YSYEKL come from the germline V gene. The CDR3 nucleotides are TGCGCCAGCAGCCATCCCCCGGGACTAGCACACTACAATGAGCAGTTCTTC. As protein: CASSHPPGLAHYNEQFF.

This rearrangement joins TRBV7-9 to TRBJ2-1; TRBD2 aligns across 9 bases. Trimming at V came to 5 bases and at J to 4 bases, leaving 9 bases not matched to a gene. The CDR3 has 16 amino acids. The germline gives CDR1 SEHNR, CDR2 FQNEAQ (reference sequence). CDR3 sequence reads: CASSPSRLAVYNEQFF. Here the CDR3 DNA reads TGTGCCAGCAGCCCAAGCAGACTAGCGGTTTACAATGAGCAGTTCTTC.

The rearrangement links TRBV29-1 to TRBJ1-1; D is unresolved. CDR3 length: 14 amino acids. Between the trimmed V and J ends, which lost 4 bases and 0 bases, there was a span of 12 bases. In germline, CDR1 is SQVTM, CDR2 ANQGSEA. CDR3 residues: CSVVIWAVNTEAFF. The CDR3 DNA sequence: TGCAGCGTTGTAATATGGGCCGTGAACACTGAAGCTTTCTTT.

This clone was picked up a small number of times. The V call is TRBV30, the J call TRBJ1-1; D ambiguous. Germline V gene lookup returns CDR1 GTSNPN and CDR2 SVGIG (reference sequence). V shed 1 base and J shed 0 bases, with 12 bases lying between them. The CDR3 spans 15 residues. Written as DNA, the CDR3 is TGTGCCTGGAGTGGGATGACTCTGATGAACACTGAAGCTTTCTTT. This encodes CAWSGMTLMNTEAFF. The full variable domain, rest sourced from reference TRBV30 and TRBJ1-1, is SQTIHQWPATLVQPVGSPLSLECTVEGTSNPNLYWYRQAAGRGLQLLFYSVGIGQISSEVPQNLSASRPQDRQFILSSKKLLLSDSGFYLCAWSGMTLMNTEAFFGQGTRLTVV.

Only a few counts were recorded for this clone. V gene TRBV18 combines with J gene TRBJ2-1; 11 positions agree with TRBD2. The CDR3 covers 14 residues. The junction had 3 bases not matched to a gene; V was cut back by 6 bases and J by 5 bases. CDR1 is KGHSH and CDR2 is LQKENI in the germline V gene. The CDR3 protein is CASSTSGRDNEQFF. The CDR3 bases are TGTGCCAGCTCCACTAGCGGGAGAGACAATGAGCAGTTCTTC.

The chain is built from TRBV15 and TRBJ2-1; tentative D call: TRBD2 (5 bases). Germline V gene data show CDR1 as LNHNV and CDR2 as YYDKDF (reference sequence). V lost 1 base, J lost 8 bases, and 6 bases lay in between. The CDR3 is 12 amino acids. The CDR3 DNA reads TGTGCCACCAGCAGAGGGCGGGATGAGCAGTTCTTC. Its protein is CATSRGRDEQFF. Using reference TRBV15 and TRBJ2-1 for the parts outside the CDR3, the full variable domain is DAMVIQNPRYQVTQFGKPVTLSCSQTLNHNVMYWYQQKSSQAPKLLFHYYDKDFNNEADTPDNFQSRRPNTSFCFLDIRSPGLGDTAMYLCATSRGRDEQFFGPGTRLTVL.

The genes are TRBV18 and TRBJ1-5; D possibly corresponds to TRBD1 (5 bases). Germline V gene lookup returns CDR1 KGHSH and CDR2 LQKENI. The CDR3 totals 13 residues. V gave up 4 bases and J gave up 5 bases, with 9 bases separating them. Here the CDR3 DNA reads TGTGCCAGCTCACAGGGGAACGATCAGCCCCAGCATTTT. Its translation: CASSQGNDQPQHF. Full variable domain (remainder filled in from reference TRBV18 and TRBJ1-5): NAGVMQNPRHLVRRRGQEARLRCSPMKGHSHVYWYRQLPEEGLKFMVYLQKENIIDESGMPKERFSAEFPKEGPSILRIQQVVRGDSAAYFCASSQGNDQPQHFGDGTRLSIL.

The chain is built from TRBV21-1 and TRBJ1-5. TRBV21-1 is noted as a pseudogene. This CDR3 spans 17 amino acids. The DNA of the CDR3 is TGTGCCAGCAGCACGATGTCGGGGGGGTATAGCAATCAGCCCCAGCATTTT. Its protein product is CASSTMSGGYSNQPQHF.

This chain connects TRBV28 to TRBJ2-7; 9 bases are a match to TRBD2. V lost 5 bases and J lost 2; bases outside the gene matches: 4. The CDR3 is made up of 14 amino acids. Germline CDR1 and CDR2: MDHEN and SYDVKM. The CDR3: CASSKAGGAYEQYF. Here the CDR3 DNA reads TGTGCCAGCAGTAAAGCGGGAGGAGCCTACGAGCAGTACTTC.

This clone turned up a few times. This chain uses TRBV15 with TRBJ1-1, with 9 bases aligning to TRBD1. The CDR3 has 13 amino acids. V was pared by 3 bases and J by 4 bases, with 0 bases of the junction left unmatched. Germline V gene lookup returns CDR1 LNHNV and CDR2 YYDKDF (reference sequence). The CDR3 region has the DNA TGTGCCACCAGCAGGACAGGGGGCACTGAAGCTTTCTTT. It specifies CATSRTGGTEAFF.

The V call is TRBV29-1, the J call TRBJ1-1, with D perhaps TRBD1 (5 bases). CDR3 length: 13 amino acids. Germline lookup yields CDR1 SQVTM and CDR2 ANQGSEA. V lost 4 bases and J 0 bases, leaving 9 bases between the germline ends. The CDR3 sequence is CSVVPQVNTEAFF. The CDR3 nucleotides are TGCAGCGTTGTGCCACAGGTGAACACTGAAGCTTTCTTT.

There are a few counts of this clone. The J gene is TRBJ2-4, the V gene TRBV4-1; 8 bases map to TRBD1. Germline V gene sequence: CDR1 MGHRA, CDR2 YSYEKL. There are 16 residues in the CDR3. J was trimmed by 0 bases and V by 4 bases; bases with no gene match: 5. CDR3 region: CASSRPTGGAKNIQYF. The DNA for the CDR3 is TGCGCCAGCAGCCGCCCCACAGGGGGAGCCAAAAACATTCAGTACTTC.

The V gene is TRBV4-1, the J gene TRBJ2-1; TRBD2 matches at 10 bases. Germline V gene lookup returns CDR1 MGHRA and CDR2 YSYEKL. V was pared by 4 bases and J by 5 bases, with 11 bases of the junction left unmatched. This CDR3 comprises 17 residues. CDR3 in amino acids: CASSPFRSGRVNNEQFF. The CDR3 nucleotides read TGCGCCAGCAGCCCTTTTAGGAGCGGGAGGGTGAACAATGAGCAGTTCTTC.

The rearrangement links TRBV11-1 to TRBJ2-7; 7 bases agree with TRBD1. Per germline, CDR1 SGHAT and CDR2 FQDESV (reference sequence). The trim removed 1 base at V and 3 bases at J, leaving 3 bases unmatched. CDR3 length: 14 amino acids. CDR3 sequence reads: CASSLEGGVYEQYF. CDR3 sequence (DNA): TGTGCCAGCAGCTTAGAAGGGGGCGTCTACGAGCAGTACTTC.

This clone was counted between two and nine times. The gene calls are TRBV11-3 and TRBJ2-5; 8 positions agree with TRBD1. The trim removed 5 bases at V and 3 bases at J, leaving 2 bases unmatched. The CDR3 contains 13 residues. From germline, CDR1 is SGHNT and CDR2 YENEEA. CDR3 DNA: TGTGCCAGCAGCACGGACAGGGAAGAGACCCAGTACTTC. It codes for CASSTDREETQYF. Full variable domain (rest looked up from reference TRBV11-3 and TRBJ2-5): EAGVVQSPRYKIIEKKQPVAFWCNPISGHNTLYWYLQNLGQGPELLIRYENEEAVDDSQLPKDRFSAERLKGVDSTLKIQPAELGDSAVYLCASSTDREETQYFGPGTRLLVL.

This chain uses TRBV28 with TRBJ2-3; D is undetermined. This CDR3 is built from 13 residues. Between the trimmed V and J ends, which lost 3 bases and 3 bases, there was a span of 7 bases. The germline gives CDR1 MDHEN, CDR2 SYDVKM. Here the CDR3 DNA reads TGTGCCAGCAGTTTGGTCACTACAGATACGCAGTATTTT. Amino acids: CASSLVTTDTQYF.